Given below is one T cell receptor beta chain in context. The CDR3 is made up of 14 amino acids. With 4 bases removed from V and 3 bases from J, the gap between germline ends came to 11 bases. Germline assignment: CDR1 MNHEY and CDR2 SVGEGT. Random hexamers served to reverse transcribe about 0.5 to 1 ug RNA. In TCRdb, the immunoSEQ multiplex PCR reads were re-called with MiXCR into one record per CDR3 protein. Of about 100,000 distinct CDR3 sequences in the sample, 95% were seen once. This entry belongs to a study of CD8 T cells in Susac syndrome. The sequenced sample was CD8+ T cells from PBMCs. The chain carries TRBV6-2 or TRBV6-3 and TRBJ2-3; D gene uncertain. This sequence originates from a human donor with Susac syndrome. CDR3 sequence: CASSFFGLTDTQYF. DNA for the CDR3: TGTGCCAGCAGTTTCTTCGGCCTAACAGATACGCAGTATTTT.